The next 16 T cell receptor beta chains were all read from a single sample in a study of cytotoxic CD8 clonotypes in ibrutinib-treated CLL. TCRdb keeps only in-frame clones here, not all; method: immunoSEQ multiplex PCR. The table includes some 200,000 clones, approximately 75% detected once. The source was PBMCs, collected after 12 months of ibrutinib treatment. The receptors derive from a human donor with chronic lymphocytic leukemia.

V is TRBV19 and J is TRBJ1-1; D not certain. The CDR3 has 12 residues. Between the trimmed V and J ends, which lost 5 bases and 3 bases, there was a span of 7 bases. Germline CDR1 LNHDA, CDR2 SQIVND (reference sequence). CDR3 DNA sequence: TGTGCCAGTAGTCCACAAGACACTGAAGCTTTCTTT. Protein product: CASSPQDTEAFF.

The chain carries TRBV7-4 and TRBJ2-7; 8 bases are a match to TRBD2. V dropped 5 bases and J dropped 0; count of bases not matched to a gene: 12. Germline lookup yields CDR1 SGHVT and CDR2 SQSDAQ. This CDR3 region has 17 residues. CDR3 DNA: TGTGCCAGCAGCCCCACAACTCCCGGGACTAGCTCCTACGAGCAGTACTTC. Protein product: CASSPTTPGTSSYEQYF.

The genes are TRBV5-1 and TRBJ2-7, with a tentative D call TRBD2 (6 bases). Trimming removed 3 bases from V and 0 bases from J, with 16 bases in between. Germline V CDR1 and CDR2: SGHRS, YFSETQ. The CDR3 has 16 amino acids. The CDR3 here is CASSSALATSSYEQYF. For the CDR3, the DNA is TGCGCCAGCAGCTCCGCTCTAGCGACGAGCTCCTACGAGCAGTACTTC.

CDR3 nucleotide sequence: TGTGCCAGCAGTTCCTTGGACGTTTACGAGCAGTACTTC. Translating gives CASSSLDVYEQYF. This chain uses TRBV27 with TRBJ2-7, with no clear D. Germline V gives CDR1 MNHEY, CDR2 SMNVEV (reference sequence). V lost 4 bases and J lost 4, with 11 bases in between. The CDR3 has 13 amino acids.

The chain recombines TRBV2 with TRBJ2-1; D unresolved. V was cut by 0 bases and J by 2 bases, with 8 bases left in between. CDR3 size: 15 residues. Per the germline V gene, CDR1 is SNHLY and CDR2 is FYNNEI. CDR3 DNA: TGTGCCAGCAGTGAAGCTCTTCGCGCCTACAATGAGCAGTTCTTC. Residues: CASSEALRAYNEQFF.

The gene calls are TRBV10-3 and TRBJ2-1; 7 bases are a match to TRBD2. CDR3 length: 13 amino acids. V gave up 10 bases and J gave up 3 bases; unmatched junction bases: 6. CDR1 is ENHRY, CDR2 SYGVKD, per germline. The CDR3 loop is CASQRTSYNEQFF. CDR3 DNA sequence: TGTGCCAGCCAGCGGACTAGCTACAATGAGCAGTTCTTC.

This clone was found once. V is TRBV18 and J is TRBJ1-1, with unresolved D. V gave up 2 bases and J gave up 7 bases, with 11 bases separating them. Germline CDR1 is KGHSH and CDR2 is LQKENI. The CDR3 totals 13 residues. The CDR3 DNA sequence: TGTGCCAGCTCACCAGTGAGCGTAATTGAAGCTTTCTTT. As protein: CASSPVSVIEAFF.

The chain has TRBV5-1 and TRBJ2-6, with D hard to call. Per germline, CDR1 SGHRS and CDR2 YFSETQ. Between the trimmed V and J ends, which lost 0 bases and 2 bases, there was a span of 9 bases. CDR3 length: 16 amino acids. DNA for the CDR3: TGCGCCAGCAGCTTGGCCCTGGGTACTGGGGCCAACGTCCTGACTTTC. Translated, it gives CASSLALGTGANVLTF.

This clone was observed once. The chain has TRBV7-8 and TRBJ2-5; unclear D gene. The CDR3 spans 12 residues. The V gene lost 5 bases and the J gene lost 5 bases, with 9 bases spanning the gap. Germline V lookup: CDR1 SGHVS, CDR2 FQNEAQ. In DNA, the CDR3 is TGTGCCAGCAGCCGAATCAGGGAGACCCAGTACTTC. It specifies CASSRIRETQYF.

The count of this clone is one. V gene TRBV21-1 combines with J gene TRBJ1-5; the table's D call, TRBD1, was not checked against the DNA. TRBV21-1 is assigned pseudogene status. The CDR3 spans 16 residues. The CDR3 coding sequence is TGTGCCAGCAGCAAATGGTACGTGCAGGATAATCAGCCCCAGCATTTT. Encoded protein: CASSKWYVQDNQPQHF.

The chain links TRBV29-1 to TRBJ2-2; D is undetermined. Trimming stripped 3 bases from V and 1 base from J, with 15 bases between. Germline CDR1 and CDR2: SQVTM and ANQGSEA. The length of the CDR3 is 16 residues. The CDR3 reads CSVDMPGVKNTGELFF. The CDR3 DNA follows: TGCAGCGTTGACATGCCCGGAGTGAAGAACACCGGGGAGCTGTTTTTT.

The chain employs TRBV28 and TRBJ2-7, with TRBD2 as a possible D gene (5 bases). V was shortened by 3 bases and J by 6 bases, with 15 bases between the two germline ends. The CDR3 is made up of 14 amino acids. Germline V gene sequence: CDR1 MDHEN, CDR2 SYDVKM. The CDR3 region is CASSFGVRVGEQYF. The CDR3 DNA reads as TGTGCCAGCAGTTTTGGCGTGCGGGTAGGCGAGCAGTACTTC.

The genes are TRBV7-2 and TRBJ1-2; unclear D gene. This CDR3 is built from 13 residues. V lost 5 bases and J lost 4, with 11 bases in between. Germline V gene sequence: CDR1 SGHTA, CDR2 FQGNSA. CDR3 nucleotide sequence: TGTGCCAGCAGCCATATTCCCGGCTATGGCTACACCTTC. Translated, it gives CASSHIPGYGYTF.

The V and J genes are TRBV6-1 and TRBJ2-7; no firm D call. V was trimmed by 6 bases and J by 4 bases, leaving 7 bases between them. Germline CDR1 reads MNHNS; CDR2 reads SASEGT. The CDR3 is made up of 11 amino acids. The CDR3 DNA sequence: TGTGCCAGCAGCTTTACTTACGAGCAGTACTTC. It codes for CASSFTYEQYF.

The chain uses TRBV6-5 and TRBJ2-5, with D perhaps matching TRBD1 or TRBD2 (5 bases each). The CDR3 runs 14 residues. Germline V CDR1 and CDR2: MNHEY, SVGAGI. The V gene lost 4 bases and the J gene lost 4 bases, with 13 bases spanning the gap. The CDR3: CASSSPGTGETQYF. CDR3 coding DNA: TGTGCCAGCAGTTCCCCCGGGACGGGAGAGACCCAGTACTTC.

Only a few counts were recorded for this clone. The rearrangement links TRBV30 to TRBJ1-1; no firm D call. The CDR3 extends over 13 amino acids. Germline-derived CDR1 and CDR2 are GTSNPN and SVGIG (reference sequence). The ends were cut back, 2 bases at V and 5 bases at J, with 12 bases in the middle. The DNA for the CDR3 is TGTGCCTGGAGTCTCGATAGTAGTACTGAAGCTTTCTTT. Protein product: CAWSLDSSTEAFF. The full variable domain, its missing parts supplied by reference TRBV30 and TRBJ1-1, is SQTIHQWPATLVQPVGSPLSLECTVEGTSNPNLYWYRQAAGRGLQLLFYSVGIGQISSEVPQNLSASRPQDRQFILSSKKLLLSDSGFYLCAWSLDSSTEAFFGQGTRLTVV.